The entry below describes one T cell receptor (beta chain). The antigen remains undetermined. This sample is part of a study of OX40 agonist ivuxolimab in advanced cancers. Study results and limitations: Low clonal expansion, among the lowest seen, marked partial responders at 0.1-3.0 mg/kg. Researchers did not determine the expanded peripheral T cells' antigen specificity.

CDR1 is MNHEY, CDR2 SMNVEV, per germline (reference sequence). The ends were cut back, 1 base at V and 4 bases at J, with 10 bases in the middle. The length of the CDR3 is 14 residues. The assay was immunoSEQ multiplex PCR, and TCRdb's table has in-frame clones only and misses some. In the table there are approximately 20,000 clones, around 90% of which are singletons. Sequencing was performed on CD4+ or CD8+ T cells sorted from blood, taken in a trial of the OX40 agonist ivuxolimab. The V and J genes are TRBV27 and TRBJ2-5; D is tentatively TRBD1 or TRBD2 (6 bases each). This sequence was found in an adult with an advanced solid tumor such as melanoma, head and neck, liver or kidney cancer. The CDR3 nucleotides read TGTGCCAGCAGTTTATTTTGGGGGGCAGAGACCCAGTACTTC. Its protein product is CASSLFWGAETQYF.